This T cell receptor (beta chain) was obtained from a study of naive and memory T cell subsets. Both TRBC1 and TRBC2 were covered by a beta constant-region primer of two equimolar oligonucleotides. Ligated cDNA was amplified by four rounds of PCR with nested alpha and beta constant-region primers and SP2. A 12-nucleotide UMI and the SP2 primer were added to the cDNA 3' end by oligonucleotide ligation. TCRdb fed the UMI-ligation and nested PCR reads into MiXCR, producing one record per CDR3 protein. The sample shows about 9,700 distinct CDR3 sequences, around 5.6% of them seen only once. The V gene's germline CDR1 is LNHDA and CDR2 SQIVND (reference sequence). The CDR3 is 14 amino acids. The ends lost 7 bases at V and 6 bases at J; junction bases unmatched: 9. Separate alpha and beta amplification began at the second PCR step. Cells stained for CD3, CD4, CD8, CD45RA and CD27 were sorted into four subsets.

This clonotype occurred many times. V gene TRBV19 combines with J gene TRBJ2-4; 7 bases agree with TRBD2. Sequenced material: CD4+ TEMRA cells from blood. The subset is: effector memory re-expressing CD45RA, CD45RA+ CD27-. The sequence was collected from a human donor in good health. CDR3 coding DNA: TGTGCCAGTACCATCGGGACGGGAGGAAACATTCAGTACTTC. Amino acid sequence: CASTIGTGGNIQYF.